The 29 T cell receptor beta chains reported below all come from one sample, sequenced in a study of OX40 agonist ivuxolimab in advanced cancers. Receptor libraries were prepared by the immunoSEQ multiplex PCR assay. Not all clones reach the TCRdb copy of this immuneACCESS table, which keeps in-frame sequences only. Checked studies attribute under half of the gap to unresolved V genes and leave the rest unexplained. Here the sample has about 73,000 clones; around 90% occur a single time. The ten largest clonotypes hold 0.5% to 0.55% of the sample. The sample in question was CD4+ or CD8+ T cells sorted from blood, obtained in a trial of the OX40 agonist ivuxolimab. The receptors were sampled from an adult with an advanced solid tumor such as melanoma, head and neck, liver or kidney cancer.

V and J are TRBV19 and TRBJ2-3, with D possibly matching TRBD2 (6 bases). Trimming left V 3 bases short and J 0 bases short, with 7 bases between. This CDR3 spans 14 amino acids. Germline V gene data show CDR1 as LNHDA and CDR2 as SQIVND (reference sequence). For the CDR3, the DNA is TGTGCCAGTAGTATCGGAGGGAGCACAGATACGCAGTATTTT. Its protein is CASSIGGSTDTQYF.

The rearrangement links TRBV10-3 to TRBJ1-5; D perhaps matches TRBD1 (5 bases). The CDR3 is 16 residues long. Germline values: CDR1 ENHRY, CDR2 SYGVKD. V dropped 0 bases and J dropped 4 bases, with 13 bases sitting between them. In DNA form, the CDR3 reads TGTGCCATCAGTGAGTCGCCGGCAGGGAATAATCAGCCCCAGCATTTT. This sequence encodes CAISESPAGNNQPQHF.

The J gene is TRBJ2-1, the V gene TRBV28; the match to TRBD2 covers 8 bases. This CDR3 has 16 residues. J lost 10 bases, V lost 5 bases, and 16 bases had no gene match. Germline CDR1 MDHEN, CDR2 SYDVKM. The CDR3 protein is CASSPRVNSGKGEQFF. In DNA form, the CDR3 reads TGTGCCAGCAGTCCCCGGGTGAATAGCGGGAAAGGAGAGCAGTTCTTC.

V gene TRBV7-2 combines with J gene TRBJ1-3; D perhaps matches TRBD1 (5 bases). Germline V gene sequence: CDR1 SGHTA, CDR2 FQGNSA. The germline V and J ends were trimmed by 2 bases and 0 bases, with 8 bases remaining between them. This CDR3 is built from 15 residues. The CDR3 nucleotides are TGTGCCAGCAGCTTACAGGACAACTCTGGAAACACCATATATTTT. Translated, it gives CASSLQDNSGNTIYF.

V and J are TRBV2 and TRBJ1-1, with 10 bases aligning to TRBD1. V lost 7 bases to trimming and J lost 5 bases; unmatched junction nucleotides: 7. This CDR3 contains 14 residues. CDR1 is SNHLY and CDR2 is FYNNEI in the germline V gene. The CDR3 sequence is CASIGQGEGTEAFF. The CDR3 nucleotides are TGTGCCAGCATCGGACAGGGGGAGGGTACTGAAGCTTTCTTT.

The chain carries TRBV5-1 and TRBJ2-7; 9 bases map to TRBD2. Germline CDR1 is SGHRS and CDR2 is YFSETQ. J gave up 2 bases and V 3 bases, and 6 bases lay outside the gene matches. This CDR3 is built from 15 residues. The chain's CDR3 is CASSSTSGSTYEQYF. The CDR3 DNA is TGCGCCAGCAGCTCGACTAGCGGTTCCACCTACGAGCAGTACTTC.

V is TRBV2 and J is TRBJ2-5; D unclear. The V end lost 4 bases, the J end lost 5 bases, and 5 bases lay between the germline ends. Germline CDR1 and CDR2: SNHLY and FYNNEI. The CDR3 spans 11 residues. This CDR3 reads CASSVLETQYF. The CDR3, as DNA: TGTGCCAGCAGTGTTCTGGAGACCCAGTACTTC.

V usage is TRBV14 and J usage is TRBJ2-3, with D tentatively TRBD1 (5 bases). Trimming shortened V by 4 bases and J by 4 bases, and 9 bases separated the two germline ends. CDR3 length: 13 amino acids. Germline assignment: CDR1 SGHDN and CDR2 FVKESK. CDR3 region: CASSRRGADTQYF. DNA for the CDR3: TGTGCCAGCAGCCGTAGGGGTGCAGATACGCAGTATTTT.

This chain links TRBV6-6 with TRBJ2-7; 7 bases line up with TRBD2. This CDR3 contains 11 residues. CDR1 MNHNY and CDR2 SVGAGI come from the germline V gene (reference sequence). J gave up 6 bases and V 11 bases, and 7 bases lay outside the gene matches. CDR3 in amino acids: CAGGGVGEQYF. The CDR3 DNA follows: TGTGCCGGGGGAGGGGTGGGCGAGCAGTACTTC.

The CDR3 is CASSLVWSETGELFF. Written as DNA, the CDR3 is TGTGCCAGCAGCTTAGTCTGGAGCGAGACCGGGGAGCTGTTTTTT. The chain is built from TRBV7-9 and TRBJ2-2, with no clear D. CDR3 length equals 15 residues. V shed 1 base and J shed 5 bases, with 11 bases lying between them. Germline V gives CDR1 SEHNR, CDR2 FQNEAQ (reference sequence).

The chain is built from TRBV15 and TRBJ1-2, with 8 nucleotides matching TRBD1. The junction had 8 bases not matched to a gene; V was cut back by 2 bases and J by 3 bases. This CDR3 has 16 amino acids. CDR1 LNHNV and CDR2 YYDKDF come from the germline V gene (reference sequence). The CDR3 region has the DNA TGTGCCACCAGCAGATCCGGACAGGGAAGACACTATGGCTACACCTTC. Protein sequence: CATSRSGQGRHYGYTF.

This chain uses TRBV29-1 with TRBJ2-5, with 8 bases aligning to TRBD1. The length of the CDR3 is 13 residues. Germline trimming cut 4 bases from V and 4 bases from J; bases unmatched to any gene: 5. CDR1 is SQVTM, CDR2 ANQGSEA, per germline. This CDR3 reads CSVGLGQGETQYF. CDR3 DNA: TGCAGCGTTGGCCTCGGACAGGGAGAGACCCAGTACTTC.

This sequence joins TRBV30 and TRBJ2-3; 8 bases line up with TRBD2. Germline lookup yields CDR1 GTSNPN and CDR2 SVGIG (reference sequence). CDR3 length: 15 residues. Trimming cost V 3 bases and J 6 bases; bases outside gene matches: 11. The CDR3 loop reads CAWSVPSRGRDTQYF. CDR3 DNA: TGTGCCTGGAGCGTCCCCAGTCGCGGGAGGGATACGCAGTATTTT.

The J gene is TRBJ2-2, the V gene TRBV19; the match to TRBD2 covers 9 bases. CDR1 LNHDA and CDR2 SQIVND come from the germline V gene (reference sequence). Trimming at V came to 4 bases and at J to 5 bases, leaving 5 bases not matched to a gene. This CDR3 is 15 amino acids long. The CDR3 DNA follows: TGTGCCAGTAGTAATCTAGCGGGATTAACCGGGGAGCTGTTTTTT. Residues: CASSNLAGLTGELFF. Using reference TRBV19 and TRBJ2-2 for the parts outside the CDR3, the full variable domain is DGGITQSPKYLFRKEGQNVTLSCEQNLNHDAMYWYRQDPGQGLRLIYYSQIVNDFQKGDIAEGYSVSREKKESFPLTVTSAQKNPTAFYLCASSNLAGLTGELFFGEGSRLTVL.

The chain carries TRBV19 and TRBJ1-5; D call uncertain. The CDR3 contains 13 residues. V gave up 11 bases and J gave up 0 bases, with 11 bases separating them. Germline CDR1 and CDR2: LNHDA and SQIVND (reference sequence). As DNA, the CDR3 is TGTGCCGGGAGCGGGAATAGCAATCAGCCCCAGCATTTT. Its protein is CAGSGNSNQPQHF. The full variable domain, rest sourced from reference TRBV19 and TRBJ1-5, is DGGITQSPKYLFRKEGQNVTLSCEQNLNHDAMYWYRQDPGQGLRLIYYSQIVNDFQKGDIAEGYSVSREKKESFPLTVTSAQKNPTAFYLCAGSGNSNQPQHFGDGTRLSIL.

This chain connects TRBV18 to TRBJ2-7; maybe TRBD1 (5 bases). This CDR3 comprises 13 residues. Germline values: CDR1 KGHSH, CDR2 LQKENI. V lost 3 bases, J lost 5 bases, and 11 bases lay in between. The CDR3 loop is CASSPQGVHEQYF. The CDR3 DNA sequence: TGTGCCAGCTCACCCCAAGGGGTCCACGAGCAGTACTTC.

The chain has TRBV5-4 and TRBJ2-3; D is unresolved. This CDR3 is built from 14 residues. Germline loops: CDR1 SGHNT, CDR2 YYREEE (reference sequence). V lost 2 bases and J 2 bases, leaving 9 bases between the germline ends. As DNA, the CDR3 is TGTGCCAGCAGCTTAGGCTACCCCACAGATACGCAGTATTTT. This gives the protein CASSLGYPTDTQYF.

This chain joins TRBV5-6 and TRBJ2-5, with 8 positions matching TRBD2. The V segment lost 9 bases and the J segment 5 bases; nucleotides outside the gene matches: 12. CDR3 length: 14 residues. Germline V CDR1 and CDR2: SGHDT, YYEEEE. The CDR3 DNA follows: TGTGCCACCCCCCTCCGCGGGGGGTTGGAGACCCAGTACTTC. It codes for CATPLRGGLETQYF.

The chain joins TRBV7-2 to TRBJ1-6; 7 bases are a match to TRBD1. From germline, CDR1 is SGHTA and CDR2 FQGNSA. V shed 6 bases and J 10 bases; nucleotides not matched to a gene: 15. CDR3 size: 16 residues. CDR3: CASRATGEGPYSPLHF. The CDR3 bases are TGTGCCAGCAGGGCCACAGGGGAAGGGCCGTACTCACCCCTCCACTTT.

This clone was counted a single time. The gene calls are TRBV7-9 and TRBJ1-1; TRBD1 matches 8 bases. Unmatched junction bases numbered 15, after V lost 0 bases and J lost 9 bases. The CDR3 runs 17 residues. Germline values: CDR1 SEHNR, CDR2 FQNEAQ (reference sequence). CDR3: CASSLASGQGKGEQAFF. The CDR3 region has the DNA TGTGCCAGCAGCTTAGCGTCTGGACAGGGAAAAGGGGAACAAGCTTTCTTT. The complete variable domain, with remaining parts taken from reference TRBV7-9 and TRBJ1-1, reads DTGVSQNPRHKITKRGQNVTFRCDPISEHNRLYWYRQTLGQGPEFLTYFQNEAQLEKSRLLSDRFSAERPKGSFSTLEIQRTEQGDSAMYLCASSLASGQGKGEQAFFGQGTRLTVV.

V gene TRBV13 combines with J gene TRBJ2-5; D may be TRBD1 (6 bases). Germline assignment: CDR1 PRHDT and CDR2 FYEKMQ (reference sequence). There are 14 residues in the CDR3. Trimming removed 0 bases at V and 5 bases at J, with 10 bases between. CDR3 sequence (DNA): TGTGCCAGCAGCTTAGGAGGGGGTTGGGAGACCCAGTACTTC. Its translation: CASSLGGGWETQYF.

DNA for the CDR3: TGTGCCAGTAGTATGGGCGGGGCAACTAATGAAAAACTGTTTTTT. It codes for CASSMGGATNEKLFF. The chain couples TRBV19 to TRBJ1-4; D gene ambiguous. The CDR3 sequence is 15 residues long. V lost 3 bases and J 0 bases, leaving 8 bases between the germline ends. Germline V CDR1 and CDR2: LNHDA, SQIVND (reference sequence).

This chain uses TRBV28 with TRBJ2-7, with D unclear. CDR3 length: 13 amino acids. Trimming left V 8 bases short and J 0 bases short, with 11 bases between. Germline loops: CDR1 MDHEN, CDR2 SYDVKM. The CDR3 sequence is CASHSGPSYEQYF. The CDR3 nucleotides are TGTGCCAGCCACTCCGGGCCCTCCTACGAGCAGTACTTC.

CDR3 nucleotide sequence: TGTGCCAGTAGGGGAGCTATGAACACTGAAGCTTTCTTT. This codes for CASRGAMNTEAFF. The chain couples TRBV19 to TRBJ1-1; D gene unclear. V dropped 6 bases and J dropped 0 bases, with 8 bases sitting between them. The V gene's germline CDR1 is LNHDA and CDR2 SQIVND (reference sequence). CDR3 length equals 13 residues.

CDR3 sequence (DNA): TGTGCCAGCAGCCCCCCACCGGAGAACAATGAGCAGTTCTTC. It specifies CASSPPPENNEQFF. This sequence joins TRBV5-4 and TRBJ2-1; D is uncertain. V lost 4 bases and J lost 5, with 13 bases in between. CDR1 and CDR2 from the germline V gene are SGHNT and YYREEE (reference sequence). This CDR3 comprises 14 residues. Using reference TRBV5-4 and TRBJ2-1 for the parts outside the CDR3, the full variable domain is ETGVTQSPTHLIKTRGQQVTLRCSSQSGHNTVSWYQQALGQGPQFIFQYYREEENGRGNFPPRFSGLQFPNYSSELNVNALELDDSALYLCASSPPPENNEQFFGPGTRLTVL.

The V call is TRBV29-1, the J call TRBJ2-1, with 11 nucleotides matching TRBD2. The V gene's germline CDR1 is SQVTM and CDR2 ANQGSEA. Trimming cost V 6 bases and J 0 bases; bases outside gene matches: 10. CDR3 length: 17 amino acids. The CDR3 region has the DNA TGCAGCGTGGCCTCCGGGACTAGCGGAGTCTCCTACAATGAGCAGTTCTTC. Protein product: CSVASGTSGVSYNEQFF.

The chain has TRBV5-6 and TRBJ2-7; D is ambiguous. CDR3 size: 15 residues. V lost 1 base and J lost 0, with 11 bases in between. CDR1 and CDR2 (germline): SGHDT, YYEEEE. CDR3 in amino acids: CASSLFVTSSYEQYF. CDR3 in DNA: TGTGCCAGCAGCTTGTTTGTGACTTCCTCCTACGAGCAGTACTTC.

The chain couples TRBV10-2 to TRBJ1-2; 10 bases match TRBD1. This CDR3 spans 15 amino acids. V gave up 1 base and J gave up 10 bases; unmatched junction bases: 9. The germline V gene encodes CDR1 WSHSY and CDR2 SAAADI. The CDR3 spells CASSEWTGGDIAYTF. The CDR3 DNA is TGCGCCAGCAGTGAGTGGACAGGGGGGGACATAGCCTACACCTTC.

This clone is termed medium-sized (0.01 to 0.1%). The chain recombines TRBV11-3 with TRBJ1-1; D uncertain. V lost 0 bases to trimming and J lost 3 bases, with 14 bases between them. CDR1 and CDR2 (germline): SGHNT, YENEEA. This CDR3 has 16 amino acids. The CDR3 spells CASSLDGRAGDTEAFF. DNA for the CDR3: TGTGCCAGCAGCTTAGATGGGAGGGCCGGGGACACTGAAGCTTTCTTT.